These 23 T cell receptor beta chains share one sample of origin, sequenced in a study of shared clonotypes between healthy human individuals. Method: immunoSEQ multiplex PCR; TCRdb's copy keeps in-frame clones and lacks some. The sample includes approximately 1.1 million clones, about four fifths of them seen just once. The source material was memory CD4+ T cells from PBMCs. Noted subset: CD45RA-negative fraction. All receptors derive from a man aged 18 to 29 in good health. Some clones in this sample may be carry-over from other donors' samples.

The chain joins TRBV4-1 to TRBJ2-1; 11 nucleotides match TRBD1. Germline lookup yields CDR1 MGHRA and CDR2 YSYEKL. The CDR3 runs to 16 residues. The trim removed 1 base at V and 8 bases at J, leaving 7 bases unmatched. The CDR3 DNA reads TGCGCCAGCAGCCAAGCAGGACAGGGGGCAAGGGATGAGCAGTTCTTC. Protein: CASSQAGQGARDEQFF.

The chain links TRBV28 to TRBJ1-2; 10 bases map to TRBD1. The germline V gene encodes CDR1 MDHEN and CDR2 SYDVKM. The CDR3 covers 15 residues. Unmatched junction bases numbered 6, after V lost 5 bases and J lost 3 bases. CDR3 coding DNA: TGTGCCAGCAGTCCCCGACAGGGGGCTTACTATGGCTACACCTTC. It translates to CASSPRQGAYYGYTF.

This clone was seen only once. This chain joins TRBV4-1 and TRBJ2-3, with unresolved D. Per the germline V gene, CDR1 is MGHRA and CDR2 is YSYEKL. The CDR3 contains 16 residues. Trimming removed 0 bases at V and 2 bases at J, with 12 bases between. The CDR3 coding sequence is TGCGCCAGCAGCCAAGATTTGGGCACAATCACAGATACGCAGTATTTT. It yields the protein CASSQDLGTITDTQYF.

The chain recombines TRBV15 with TRBJ2-6; maybe TRBD1 (5 bases). The CDR3 contains 17 residues. V was cut by 3 bases and J by 0 bases, with 12 bases left in between. Germline CDR1 LNHNV, CDR2 YYDKDF (reference sequence). This CDR3 reads CATSSNQGNSGANVLTF. CDR3 DNA: TGTGCCACCAGCAGTAATCAGGGAAACTCTGGGGCCAACGTCCTGACTTTC.

The rearrangement joins TRBV6-6 to TRBJ2-5; perhaps TRBD2 as D (6 bases). V shed 7 bases and J shed 1 base, with 19 bases lying between them. CDR1 and CDR2 (germline): MNHNY, SVGAGI (reference sequence). The CDR3 runs 16 residues. CDR3 residues: CASNKSPAGPQETQYF. CDR3 coding DNA: TGTGCCAGCAATAAAAGCCCAGCGGGCCCCCAAGAGACCCAGTACTTC.

This rearrangement joins TRBV4-3 to TRBJ2-4; D is unresolved. Deletions cut 1 base from V and 11 bases from J, with 12 bases between. CDR1 is LGHNA and CDR2 is YSLEER in the germline V gene. This CDR3 is built from 13 residues. The CDR3 is CASSQVLGPFQYF. CDR3 bases: TGCGCCAGCAGCCAAGTTTTAGGGCCCTTTCAGTACTTC.

This chain links TRBV5-5 with TRBJ2-6; a weak D match, TRBD2 (6 bases). The CDR3 covers 17 residues. Germline loops: CDR1 SGHKS, CDR2 YYEKEE (reference sequence). Trimming removed 0 bases from V and 0 bases from J, with 10 bases in between. Here the CDR3 reads CASSLVGLTSGANVLTF. In nucleotides, the CDR3 is TGTGCCAGCAGCTTGGTGGGACTGACCTCTGGGGCCAACGTCCTGACTTTC.

The V call is TRBV6-6, the J call TRBJ1-1; D call uncertain. Trimming shortened V by 0 bases and J by 7 bases, and 9 bases separated the two germline ends. Per the germline V gene, CDR1 is MNHNY and CDR2 is SVGAGI (reference sequence). The CDR3 has 13 residues. The CDR3 loop is CASSYSAGYEAFF. CDR3 nucleotide sequence: TGTGCCAGCAGTTACTCGGCGGGATATGAAGCTTTCTTT.

The V gene is TRBV11-2, the J gene TRBJ1-5; 7 nucleotides match TRBD1. CDR1 and CDR2 (germline): SGHAT, FQNNGV. The junction had 12 bases not matched to a gene; V was cut back by 1 base and J by 3 bases. The CDR3 has 18 residues. CDR3 nucleotides: TGTGCCAGCAGCTTAGGCGACAGGGTAGGAAGGGACAATCAGCCCCAGCATTTT. It specifies CASSLGDRVGRDNQPQHF.

V is TRBV10-2 and J is TRBJ1-5; D uncertain. Germline lookup yields CDR1 WSHSY and CDR2 SAAADI. This CDR3 has 14 residues. The V end lost 3 bases, the J end lost 9 bases, and 15 bases lay between the germline ends. As DNA, the CDR3 is TGCGCCAGCAGTGACCGCCAGGTTGGCGGGCCCCAGCATTTT. Protein product: CASSDRQVGGPQHF.

This clone appeared once. The chain links TRBV28 to TRBJ2-1; D remains ambiguous. Trimming pared 6 bases from V and 0 bases from J, leaving 6 bases between. The CDR3 is made up of 13 amino acids. The germline gives CDR1 MDHEN, CDR2 SYDVKM. The CDR3 region has the DNA TGTGCCAGCAGACCTAGCTCCTACAATGAGCAGTTCTTC. It yields the protein CASRPSSYNEQFF. Drawing the rest from reference TRBV28 and TRBJ2-1, the complete variable domain is DVKVTQSSRYLVKRTGEKVFLECVQDMDHENMFWYRQDPGLGLRLIYFSYDVKMKEKGDIPEGYSVSREKKERFSLILESASTNQTSMYLCASRPSSYNEQFFGPGTRLTVL.

This clone was seen a single time. The chain recombines TRBV7-9 with TRBJ2-1; 8 nucleotides match TRBD1. The CDR3 has 15 amino acids. Germline V gives CDR1 SEHNR, CDR2 FQNEAQ (reference sequence). V shed 3 bases and J 10 bases; nucleotides not matched to a gene: 11. In DNA form, the CDR3 reads TGTGCCAGCAGCTTCGGACAGGGAAGTCTTGGCGAGCAGTTCTTC. Protein sequence: CASSFGQGSLGEQFF.

This clone showed up just a few times. The same CDR3 can be traced to other DNA sequences in this sample. V is TRBV7-3 and J is TRBJ2-5, with a tentative D call TRBD2 (5 bases). In germline, CDR1 is SGHTA, CDR2 FQGTGA. The CDR3 is made up of 13 amino acids. Trimming removed 0 bases at V and 3 bases at J, with 5 bases between. The DNA of the CDR3 is TGTGCCAGCAGCTTAACGAGGGAAGAGACCCAGTACTTC. Translating it yields CASSLTREETQYF.

This clone was seen once. The rearrangement joins TRBV7-7 to TRBJ1-2; perhaps TRBD1 as D (5 bases). The CDR3 runs to 14 residues. Germline V gene lookup returns CDR1 SSHAT and CDR2 FNYEAQ (reference sequence). V was shortened by 2 bases and J by 8 bases, with 15 bases between the two germline ends. The CDR3 nucleotides read TGTGCCAGCAGCTTAAGCAGGGCCCTTAGGGGCTACACCTTC. Protein: CASSLSRALRGYTF.

The rearrangement links TRBV2 to TRBJ1-2; D unclear. The germline gives CDR1 SNHLY, CDR2 FYNNEI. V lost 5 bases and J 6 bases, leaving 10 bases between the germline ends. The length of the CDR3 is 12 residues. CDR3 sequence reads: CASSTSGDGYTF. The DNA for the CDR3 is TGTGCCAGCAGTACGTCAGGCGATGGCTACACCTTC.

J is TRBJ2-1 and V is TRBV5-1, with 9 nucleotides matching TRBD1. Looked up from germline, CDR1 is SGHRS and CDR2 is YFSETQ. J was trimmed by 4 bases and V by 1 base; bases with no gene match: 6. CDR3 size: 16 residues. In DNA, the CDR3 is TGCGCCAGCAGCTTGCCCGGGACAGGGCGTTACAATGAGCAGTTCTTC. Translation gives CASSLPGTGRYNEQFF.

The chain uses TRBV18 and TRBJ2-7; unclear D gene. Germline CDR1 reads KGHSH; CDR2 reads LQKENI. The CDR3 covers 15 residues. V lost 3 bases to trimming and J lost 6 bases, with 18 bases between them. The CDR3 is CASSPHISTVFEQYF. The CDR3 DNA follows: TGTGCCAGCTCACCCCATATCTCAACAGTCTTCGAGCAGTACTTC.

J is TRBJ2-7 and V is TRBV4-1; D unclear. The V end lost 1 base, the J end lost 2 bases, and 12 bases lay between the germline ends. In germline, CDR1 is MGHRA, CDR2 YSYEKL. This CDR3 region has 15 residues. This CDR3 reads CASSQVKSATYEQYF. The CDR3 DNA reads as TGCGCCAGCAGCCAAGTTAAATCGGCCACCTACGAGCAGTACTTC.

The chain joins TRBV10-1 to TRBJ2-3, with a weak D call TRBD2 (5 bases). Trimming took 11 bases from V and 3 from J, leaving 15 bases between them. CDR1 is WNHNN and CDR2 is SYGVQD in the germline V gene (reference sequence). The CDR3 has 13 amino acids. Here the CDR3 reads CAAPRGKTDTQYF. Written as DNA, the CDR3 is TGCGCCGCCCCCCGGGGAAAGACAGATACGCAGTATTTT.

Remarks on this clone: A much larger clone differs by one base, so this may be a read error. The J gene is TRBJ2-3, the V gene TRBV7-9; 8 bases align to TRBD1. This CDR3 spans 14 amino acids. The germline V gene has CDR1 SEHNR and CDR2 FQNEAQ (reference sequence). V lost 5 bases to trimming and J lost 1 base; unmatched junction nucleotides: 2. CDR3 in amino acids: CASSTGQGTDTQYF. The CDR3, as DNA: TGTGCCAGCAGCACGGGACAGGGCACAGATACGCAGTATTTT.

This chain joins TRBV2 and TRBJ1-2; D unclear. Trimming shortened V by 2 bases and J by 8 bases, and 12 bases separated the two germline ends. Germline-derived CDR1 and CDR2 are SNHLY and FYNNEI. The CDR3 consists of 13 residues. The CDR3 DNA sequence: TGTGCCAGCAGTGAAACGGCAACGAAGGGCTACACCTTC. It translates to CASSETATKGYTF.

The chain employs TRBV28 and TRBJ1-2; D is uncertain. Germline CDR1 reads MDHEN; CDR2 reads SYDVKM. The CDR3 totals 13 residues. V lost 3 bases and J lost 0, with 5 bases in between. DNA for the CDR3: TGTGCCAGCAGTTTTAAGGCTAACTATGGCTACACCTTC. It is translated as CASSFKANYGYTF.

The chain is built from TRBV2 and TRBJ1-1; D uncertain. CDR3 size: 13 residues. The germline CDR1 and CDR2 sequences are SNHLY and FYNNEI. The V gene lost 6 bases and the J gene lost 3 bases, with 11 bases spanning the gap. The CDR3 coding sequence is TGTGCCAGCAGAAGGTGGGTTGACACTGAAGCTTTCTTT. Its translation is CASRRWVDTEAFF.